The source of this TCR beta chain is a study of glioma-infiltrating T cells after dendritic cell vaccination. Time point defined: after dendritic cell vaccination, including at tumor progression/relapse. Germline loops: CDR1 LNHDA, CDR2 SQIVND (reference sequence). The CDR3 has 17 amino acids. V shed 4 bases, J shed 1 base, and the junction held 13 bases outside the gene matches. Assay used: immunoSEQ multiplex PCR; TCRdb lists only in-frame clones, some missing. The repertoire consists of about 65,000 clones, with roughly 86% occurring once and the leading ten covering under 14%. This specimen consisted of blood, obtained after dendritic cell vaccination. This clonotype was obtained from a human donor with glioblastoma. The gene calls are TRBV19 and TRBJ2-7, with 7 bases lining up with TRBD1. This chain's CDR3 is CASSKRHTGTASYEQYF. The CDR3 DNA is TGTGCCAGTAGTAAGCGTCACACCGGGACAGCGTCCTACGAGCAGTACTTC.